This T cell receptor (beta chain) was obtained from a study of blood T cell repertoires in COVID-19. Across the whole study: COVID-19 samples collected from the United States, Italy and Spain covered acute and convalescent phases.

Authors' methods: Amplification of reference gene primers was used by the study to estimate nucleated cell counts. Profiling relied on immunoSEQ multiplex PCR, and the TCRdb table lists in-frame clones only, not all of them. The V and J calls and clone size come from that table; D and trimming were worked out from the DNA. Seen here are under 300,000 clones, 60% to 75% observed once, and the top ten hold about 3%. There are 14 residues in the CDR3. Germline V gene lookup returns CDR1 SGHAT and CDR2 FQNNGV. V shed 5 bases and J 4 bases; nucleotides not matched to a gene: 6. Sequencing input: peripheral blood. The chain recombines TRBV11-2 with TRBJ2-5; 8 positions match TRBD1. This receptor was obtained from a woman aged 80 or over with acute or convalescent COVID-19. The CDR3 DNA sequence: TGTGCCAGCAGCCATCCAGGGGGCACAGAGACCCAGTACTTC. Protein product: CASSHPGGTETQYF.